This T cell receptor beta chain was captured in a study of radiation and T cells in renal cell carcinoma. Using immunoSEQ multiplex PCR, the repertoire was profiled, and TCRdb retains in-frame clones only, with some absent. The repertoire holds some 60,000 clones, with around three quarters as singletons. The CDR3 sequence is 15 residues long. Germline loops: CDR1 GTSNPN, CDR2 SVGIG (reference sequence). Trimming removed 0 bases at V and 3 bases at J, with 11 bases between. Regarding the study as a whole: Baseline intratumoral clonotype presence is unknown without pretreatment biopsies.

The sample's time point: blood 2 weeks post-SBRT. Treatment: 15 Gy SBRT to primary tumor, nephrectomy 4 weeks later. Concerning this clone: Its antigen is still unknown.

The sample here was blood, taken from a patient whose treatment included radiotherapy and nephrectomy. This sequence joins TRBV30 and TRBJ1-4; D is unresolved. The clonotype was recovered from a man aged 60-69 years with renal cell carcinoma. The CDR3 region is CAWSVTPDSNEKLFF. CDR3 nucleotide sequence: TGTGCCTGGAGTGTAACCCCGGATTCTAATGAAAAACTGTTTTTT.